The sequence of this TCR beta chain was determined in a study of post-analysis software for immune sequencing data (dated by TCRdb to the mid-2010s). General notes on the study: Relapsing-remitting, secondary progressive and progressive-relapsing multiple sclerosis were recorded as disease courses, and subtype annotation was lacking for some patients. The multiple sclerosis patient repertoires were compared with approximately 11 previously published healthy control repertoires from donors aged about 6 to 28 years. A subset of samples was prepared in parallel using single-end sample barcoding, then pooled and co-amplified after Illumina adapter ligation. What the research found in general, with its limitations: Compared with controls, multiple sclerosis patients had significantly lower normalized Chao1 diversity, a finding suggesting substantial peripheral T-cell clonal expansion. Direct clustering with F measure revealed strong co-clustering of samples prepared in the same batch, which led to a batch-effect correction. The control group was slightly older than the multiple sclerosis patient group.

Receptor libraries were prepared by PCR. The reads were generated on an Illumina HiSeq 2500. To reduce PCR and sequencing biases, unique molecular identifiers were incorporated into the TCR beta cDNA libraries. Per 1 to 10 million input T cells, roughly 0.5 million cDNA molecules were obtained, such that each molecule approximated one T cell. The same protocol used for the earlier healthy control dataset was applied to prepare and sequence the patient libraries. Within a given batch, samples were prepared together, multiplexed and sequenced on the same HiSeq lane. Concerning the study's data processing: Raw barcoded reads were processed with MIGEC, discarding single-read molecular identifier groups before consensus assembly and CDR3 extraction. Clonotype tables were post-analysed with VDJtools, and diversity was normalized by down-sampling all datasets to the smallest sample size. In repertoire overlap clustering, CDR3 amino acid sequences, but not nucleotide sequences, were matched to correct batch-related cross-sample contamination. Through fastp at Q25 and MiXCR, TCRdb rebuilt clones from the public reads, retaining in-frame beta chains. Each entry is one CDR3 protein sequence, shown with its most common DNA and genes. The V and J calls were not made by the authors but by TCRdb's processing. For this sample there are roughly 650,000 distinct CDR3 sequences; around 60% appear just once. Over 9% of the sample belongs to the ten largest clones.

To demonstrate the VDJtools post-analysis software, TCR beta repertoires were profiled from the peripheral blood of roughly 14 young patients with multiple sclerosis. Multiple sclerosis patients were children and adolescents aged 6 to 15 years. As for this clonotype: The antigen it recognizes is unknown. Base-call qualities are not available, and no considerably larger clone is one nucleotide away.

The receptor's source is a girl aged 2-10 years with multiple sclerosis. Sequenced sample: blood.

The CDR3 reads CASSLRTLAGAYNEQFF. The sequenced DNA is TGCGCCAGCAGCTTGAGAACGTTGGCGGGGGCTTACAATGAGCAGTTCTTC. The rearranged chain carries TRBV5-1 and TRBJ2-1; the D segment could be TRBD2, given 7 matching bases. V lost 1 base and J lost 4 bases; the stretch between them is 18 bases long. The CDR3 measures 17 amino acids from cysteine to phenylalanine. Just the 51-base CDR3 DNA is kept, in frame starting at base 1. The germline V gene sets CDR1 to SGHRS and CDR2 to YFSETQ.